These 4 T cell receptor beta chains came from one sample sequenced in a study of blood T cell repertoires in COVID-19. TCRdb's copy holds only in-frame clones and misses some; the assay was immunoSEQ multiplex PCR. The data hold some 80,000 clones, with more than 70% observed a single time. The specimen sequenced was peripheral blood. These TCRs come from a human donor in a cohort sampled during active COVID-19.

The chain has TRBV28 and TRBJ1-2; 8 nucleotides align to TRBD1. This CDR3 has 16 amino acids. From germline, CDR1 is MDHEN and CDR2 SYDVKM. Trimming removed 5 bases from V and 4 bases from J; junction bases left unmatched: 12. The CDR3 loop reads CASSVIRTGSSYGYTF. CDR3 bases: TGTGCCAGCAGTGTAATCCGGACAGGGAGTAGCTATGGCTACACCTTC.

The rearrangement uses TRBV10-3 and TRBJ2-7, with 8 bases matching TRBD1. The CDR3 spans 12 residues. The germline gives CDR1 ENHRY, CDR2 SYGVKD. After removal of 11 bases from V and 3 bases from J, the junction contained 6 bases not matched to a gene. Written as DNA, the CDR3 is TGTGCCCTCGGGACAGGAGACTACGAGCAGTACTTC. It translates to CALGTGDYEQYF.

This chain links TRBV15 with TRBJ1-2; weak D call: TRBD1 (5 bases). The germline CDR1 and CDR2 sequences are LNHNV and YYDKDF (reference sequence). The ends were cut back, 1 base at V and 7 bases at J, with 10 bases in the middle. This CDR3 spans 13 amino acids. CDR3 DNA sequence: TGTGCCACCAGCAGAGGACAGAGCCGTGGCTACACCTTC. This translates into CATSRGQSRGYTF.

This chain joins TRBV7-8 and TRBJ2-7; 7 bases agree with TRBD2. Germline V gene lookup returns CDR1 SGHVS and CDR2 FQNEAQ. This CDR3 contains 13 residues. Losses at the gene ends were 2 bases for V and 3 bases for J; bases not matched to a gene: 1. CDR3 loop: CASSLSSGYEQYF. The CDR3 region has the DNA TGTGCCAGCAGCTTATCTAGCGGCTACGAGCAGTACTTC.